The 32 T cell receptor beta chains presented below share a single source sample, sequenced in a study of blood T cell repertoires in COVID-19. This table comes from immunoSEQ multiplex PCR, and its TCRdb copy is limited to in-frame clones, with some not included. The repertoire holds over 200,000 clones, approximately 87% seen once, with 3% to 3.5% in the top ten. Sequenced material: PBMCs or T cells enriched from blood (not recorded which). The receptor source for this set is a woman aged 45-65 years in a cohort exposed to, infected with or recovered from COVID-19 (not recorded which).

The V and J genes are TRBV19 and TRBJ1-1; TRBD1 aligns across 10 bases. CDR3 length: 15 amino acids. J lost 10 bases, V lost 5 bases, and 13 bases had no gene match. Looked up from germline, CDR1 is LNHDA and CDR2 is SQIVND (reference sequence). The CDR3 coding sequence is TGTGCCAGTAGTCTACCGGGACAGGGGACAGCTGGAGCTTTCTTT. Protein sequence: CASSLPGQGTAGAFF.

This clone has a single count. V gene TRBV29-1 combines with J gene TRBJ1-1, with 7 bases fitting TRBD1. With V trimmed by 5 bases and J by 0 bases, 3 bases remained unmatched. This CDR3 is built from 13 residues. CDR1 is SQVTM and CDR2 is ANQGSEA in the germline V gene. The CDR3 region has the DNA TGCAGCGTTAGGACAGGAGTGAACACTGAAGCTTTCTTT. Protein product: CSVRTGVNTEAFF.

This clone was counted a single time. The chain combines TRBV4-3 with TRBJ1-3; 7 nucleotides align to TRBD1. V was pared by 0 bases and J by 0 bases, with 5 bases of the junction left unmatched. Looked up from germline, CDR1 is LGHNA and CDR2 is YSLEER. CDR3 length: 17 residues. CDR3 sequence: CASSQDGTEASGNTIYF. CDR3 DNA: TGCGCCAGCAGCCAAGACGGGACAGAAGCCTCTGGAAACACCATATATTTT.

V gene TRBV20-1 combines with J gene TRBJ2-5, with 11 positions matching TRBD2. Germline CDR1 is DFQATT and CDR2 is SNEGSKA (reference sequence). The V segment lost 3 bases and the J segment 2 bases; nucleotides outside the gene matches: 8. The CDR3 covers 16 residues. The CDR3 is CSASFGSGGAQETQYF. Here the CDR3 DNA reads TGCAGTGCTAGTTTTGGTAGCGGGGGGGCTCAAGAGACCCAGTACTTC.

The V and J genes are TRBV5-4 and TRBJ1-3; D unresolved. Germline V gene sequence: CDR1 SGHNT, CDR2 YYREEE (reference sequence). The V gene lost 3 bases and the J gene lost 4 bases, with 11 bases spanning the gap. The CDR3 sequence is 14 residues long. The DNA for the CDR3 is TGTGCCAGCAGCTCGACAACGGGGGGAAACACCATATATTTT. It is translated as CASSSTTGGNTIYF.

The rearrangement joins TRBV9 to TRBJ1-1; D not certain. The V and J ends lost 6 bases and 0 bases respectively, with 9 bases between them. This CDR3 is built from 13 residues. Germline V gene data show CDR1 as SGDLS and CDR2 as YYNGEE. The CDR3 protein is CASTKEVNTEAFF. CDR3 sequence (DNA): TGTGCCAGCACCAAAGAGGTGAACACTGAAGCTTTCTTT.

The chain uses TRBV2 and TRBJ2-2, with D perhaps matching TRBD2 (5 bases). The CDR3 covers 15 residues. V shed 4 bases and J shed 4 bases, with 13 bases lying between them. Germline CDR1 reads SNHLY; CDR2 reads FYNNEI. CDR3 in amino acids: CASSGGYAGTGELFF. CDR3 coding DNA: TGTGCCAGCAGTGGAGGGTATGCTGGCACCGGGGAGCTGTTTTTT. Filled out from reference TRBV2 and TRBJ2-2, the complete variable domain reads EPEVTQTPSHQVTQMGQEVILRCVPISNHLYFYWYRQILGQKVEFLVSFYNNEISEKSEIFDDQFSVERPDGSNFTLKIRSTKLEDSAMYFCASSGGYAGTGELFFGEGSRLTVL.

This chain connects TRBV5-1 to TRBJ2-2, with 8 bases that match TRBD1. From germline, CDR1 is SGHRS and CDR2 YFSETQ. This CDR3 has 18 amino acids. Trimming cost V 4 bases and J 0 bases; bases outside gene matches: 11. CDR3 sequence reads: CASSQGDRPTANTGELFF. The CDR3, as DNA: TGCGCCAGCAGCCAGGGGGACAGGCCGACGGCGAACACCGGGGAGCTGTTTTTT.

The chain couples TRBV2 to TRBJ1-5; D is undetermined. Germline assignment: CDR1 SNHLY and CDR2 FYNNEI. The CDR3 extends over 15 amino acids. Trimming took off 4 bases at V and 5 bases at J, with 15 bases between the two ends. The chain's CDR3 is CASSGQALSYQPQHF. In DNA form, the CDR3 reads TGTGCCAGCAGTGGTCAGGCTTTATCTTATCAGCCCCAGCATTTT.

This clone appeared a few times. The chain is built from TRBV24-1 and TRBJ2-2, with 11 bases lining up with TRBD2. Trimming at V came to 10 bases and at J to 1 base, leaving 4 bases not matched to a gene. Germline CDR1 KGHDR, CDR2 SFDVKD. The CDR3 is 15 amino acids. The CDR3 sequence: CATGGLAVNTGELFF. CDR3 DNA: TGTGCCACAGGGGGACTAGCGGTGAACACCGGGGAGCTGTTTTTT.

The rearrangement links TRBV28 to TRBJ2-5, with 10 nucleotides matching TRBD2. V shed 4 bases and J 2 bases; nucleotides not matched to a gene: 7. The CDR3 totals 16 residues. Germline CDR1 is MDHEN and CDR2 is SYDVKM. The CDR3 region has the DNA TGTGCCAGCAGTTCGTACCTAGCGGGGGCACAAGAGACCCAGTACTTC. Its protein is CASSSYLAGAQETQYF. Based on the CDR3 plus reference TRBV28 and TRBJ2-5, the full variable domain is DVKVTQSSRYLVKRTGEKVFLECVQDMDHENMFWYRQDPGLGLRLIYFSYDVKMKEKGDIPEGYSVSREKKERFSLILESASTNQTSMYLCASSSYLAGAQETQYFGPGTRLLVL.

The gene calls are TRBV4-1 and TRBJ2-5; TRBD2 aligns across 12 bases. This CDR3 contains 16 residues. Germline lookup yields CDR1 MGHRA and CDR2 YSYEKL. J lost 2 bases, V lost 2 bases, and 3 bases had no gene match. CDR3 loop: CASSQRLAGVQETQYF. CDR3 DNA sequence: TGCGCCAGCAGCCAAAGACTAGCGGGGGTGCAAGAGACCCAGTACTTC.

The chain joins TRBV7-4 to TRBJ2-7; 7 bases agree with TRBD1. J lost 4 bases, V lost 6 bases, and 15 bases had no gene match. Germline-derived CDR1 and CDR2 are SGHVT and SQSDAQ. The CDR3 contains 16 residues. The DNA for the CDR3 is TGTGCCAGCAGAAGAGGGGGCTGCCTAAGGTTTTACGAGCAGTACTTC. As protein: CASRRGGCLRFYEQYF.

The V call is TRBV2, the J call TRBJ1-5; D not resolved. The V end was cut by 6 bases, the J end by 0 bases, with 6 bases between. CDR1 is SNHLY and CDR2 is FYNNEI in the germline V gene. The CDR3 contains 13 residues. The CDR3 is CASRRDSNQPQHF. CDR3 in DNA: TGTGCCAGCAGGCGAGATAGCAATCAGCCCCAGCATTTT.

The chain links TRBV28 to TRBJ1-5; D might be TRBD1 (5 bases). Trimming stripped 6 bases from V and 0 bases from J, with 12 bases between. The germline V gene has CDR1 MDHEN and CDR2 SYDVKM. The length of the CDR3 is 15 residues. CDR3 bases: TGTGCCAGCAGCCCCCATGACAGTAGCAATCAGCCCCAGCATTTT. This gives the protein CASSPHDSSNQPQHF.

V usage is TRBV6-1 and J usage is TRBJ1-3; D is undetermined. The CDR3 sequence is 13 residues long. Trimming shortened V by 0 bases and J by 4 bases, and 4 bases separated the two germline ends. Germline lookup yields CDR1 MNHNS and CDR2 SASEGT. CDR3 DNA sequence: TGTGCCAGCAGTGAAGCTGCGGGAAACACCATATATTTT. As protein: CASSEAAGNTIYF.

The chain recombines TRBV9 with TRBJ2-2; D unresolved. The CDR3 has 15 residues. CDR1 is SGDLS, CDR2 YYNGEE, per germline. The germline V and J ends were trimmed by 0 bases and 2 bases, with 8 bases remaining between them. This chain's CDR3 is CASSVVSINTGELFF. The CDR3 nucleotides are TGTGCCAGCAGCGTAGTTAGCATAAACACCGGGGAGCTGTTTTTT.

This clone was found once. The CDR3 protein is CASSVRTGGYYMGEQFF. The CDR3 region has the DNA TGTGCCAGCAGCGTAAGGACAGGGGGCTATTACATGGGTGAGCAGTTCTTC. The chain recombines TRBV7-8 with TRBJ2-1; TRBD1 agrees at 11 bases. Germline V gives CDR1 SGHVS, CDR2 FQNEAQ. The V and J ends lost 5 bases and 9 bases, in that order; junction bases with no gene match: 15. The CDR3 has 17 residues. Looking up the rest from reference TRBV7-8 and TRBJ2-1 gives the full variable domain: GAGVSQSPRYKVAKRGQDVALRCDPISGHVSLFWYQQALGQGPEFLTYFQNEAQLDKSGLPSDRFFAERPEGSVSTLKIQRTQQEDSAVYLCASSVRTGGYYMGEQFFGPGTRLTVL.

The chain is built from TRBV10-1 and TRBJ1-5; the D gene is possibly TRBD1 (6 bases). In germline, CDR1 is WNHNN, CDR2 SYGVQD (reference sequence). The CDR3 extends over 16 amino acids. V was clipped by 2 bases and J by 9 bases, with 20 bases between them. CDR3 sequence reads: CASSEMSGQRNGPQHF. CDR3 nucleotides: TGCGCCAGCAGTGAGATGTCGGGACAACGCAATGGGCCCCAGCATTTT.

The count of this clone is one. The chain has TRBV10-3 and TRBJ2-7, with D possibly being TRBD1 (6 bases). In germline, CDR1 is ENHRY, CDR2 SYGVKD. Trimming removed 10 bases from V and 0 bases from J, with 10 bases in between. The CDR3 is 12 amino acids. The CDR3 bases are TGTGCCACGACAGGATCCTCCTACGAGCAGTACTTC. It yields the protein CATTGSSYEQYF.

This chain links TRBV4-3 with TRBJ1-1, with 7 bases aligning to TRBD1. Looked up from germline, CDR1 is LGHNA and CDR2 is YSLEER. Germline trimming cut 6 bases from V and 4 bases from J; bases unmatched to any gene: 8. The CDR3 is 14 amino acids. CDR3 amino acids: CASSFDRVGTEAFF. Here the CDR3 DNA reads TGCGCCAGCAGTTTCGACAGGGTAGGCACTGAAGCTTTCTTT.

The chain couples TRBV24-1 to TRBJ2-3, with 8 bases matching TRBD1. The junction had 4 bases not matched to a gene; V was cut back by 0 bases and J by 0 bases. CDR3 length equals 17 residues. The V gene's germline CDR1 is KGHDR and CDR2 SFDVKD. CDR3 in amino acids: CATSDLGTGSSTDTQYF. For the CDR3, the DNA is TGTGCCACCAGTGATTTGGGGACAGGCTCCAGCACAGATACGCAGTATTTT.

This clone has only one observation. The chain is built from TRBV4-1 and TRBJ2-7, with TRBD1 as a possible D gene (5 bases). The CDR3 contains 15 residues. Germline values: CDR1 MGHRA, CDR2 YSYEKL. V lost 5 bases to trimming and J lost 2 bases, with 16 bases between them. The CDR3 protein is CASSARHDRAYEQYF. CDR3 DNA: TGCGCCAGCAGCGCCCGTCATGACAGAGCCTACGAGCAGTACTTC.

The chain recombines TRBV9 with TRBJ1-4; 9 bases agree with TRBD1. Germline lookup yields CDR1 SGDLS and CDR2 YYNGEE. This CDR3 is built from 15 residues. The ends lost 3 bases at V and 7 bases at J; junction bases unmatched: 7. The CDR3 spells CASSAQGARVEKLFF. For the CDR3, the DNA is TGTGCCAGCAGCGCACAGGGGGCGCGGGTTGAAAAACTGTTTTTT. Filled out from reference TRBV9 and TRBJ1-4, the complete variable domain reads DSGVTQTPKHLITATGQRVTLRCSPRSGDLSVYWYQQSLDQGLQFLIQYYNGEERAKGNILERFSAQQFPDLHSELNLSSLELGDSALYFCASSAQGARVEKLFFGSGTQLSVL.

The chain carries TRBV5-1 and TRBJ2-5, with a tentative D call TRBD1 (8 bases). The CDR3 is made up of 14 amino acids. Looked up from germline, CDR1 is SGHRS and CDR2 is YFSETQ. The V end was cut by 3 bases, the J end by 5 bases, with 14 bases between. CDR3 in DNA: TGCGCCAGCAGCTACGGACAGGGAGGGGAGACCCAGTACTTC. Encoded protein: CASSYGQGGETQYF. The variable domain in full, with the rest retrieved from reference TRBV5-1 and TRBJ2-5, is KAGVTQTPRYLIKTRGQQVTLSCSPISGHRSVSWYQQTPGQGLQFLFEYFSETQRNKGNFPGRFSGRQFSNSRSEMNVSTLELGDSALYLCASSYGQGGETQYFGPGTRLLVL.

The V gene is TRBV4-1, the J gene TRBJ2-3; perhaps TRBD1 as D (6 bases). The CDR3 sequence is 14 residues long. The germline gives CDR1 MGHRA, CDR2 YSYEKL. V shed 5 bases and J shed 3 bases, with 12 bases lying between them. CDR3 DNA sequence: TGCGCCAGCAGCTGGGGGCAGGGTACAGATACGCAGTATTTT. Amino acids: CASSWGQGTDTQYF.

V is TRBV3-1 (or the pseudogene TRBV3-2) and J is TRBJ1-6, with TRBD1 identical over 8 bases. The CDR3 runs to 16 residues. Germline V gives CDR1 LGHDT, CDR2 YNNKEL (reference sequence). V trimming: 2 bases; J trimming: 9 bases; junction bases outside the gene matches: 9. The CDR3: CASSQRSDRGGSPLHF. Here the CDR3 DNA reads TGTGCCAGCAGCCAACGGTCAGACAGGGGTGGTTCACCCCTCCACTTT.

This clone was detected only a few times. For the CDR3, the DNA is TGTGCCAGCAGCCACCAGGGGGCGAACTATGGCTACACCTTC. Amino acids: CASSHQGANYGYTF. The V and J genes are TRBV3-1 (or the pseudogene TRBV3-2) and TRBJ1-2, with TRBD1 matching 8 bases. CDR3 length equals 14 residues. V was clipped by 3 bases and J by 2 bases; unmatched bases: 2. CDR1 is LGHDT, CDR2 YNNKEL, per germline (reference sequence).

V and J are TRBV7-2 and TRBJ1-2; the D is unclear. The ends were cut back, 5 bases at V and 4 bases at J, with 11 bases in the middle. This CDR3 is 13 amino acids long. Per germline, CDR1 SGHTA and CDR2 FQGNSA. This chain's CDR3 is CASSLGIRYGYTF. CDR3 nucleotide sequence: TGTGCCAGCAGCCTCGGTATCCGCTATGGCTACACCTTC.

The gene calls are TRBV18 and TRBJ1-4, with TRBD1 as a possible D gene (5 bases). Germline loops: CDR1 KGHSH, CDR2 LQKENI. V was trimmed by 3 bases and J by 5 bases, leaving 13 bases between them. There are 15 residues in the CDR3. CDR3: CASSPRGGTNEKLFF. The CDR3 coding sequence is TGTGCCAGCTCACCTCGAGGAGGGACGAATGAAAAACTGTTTTTT. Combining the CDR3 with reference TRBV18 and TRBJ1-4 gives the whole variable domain NAGVMQNPRHLVRRRGQEARLRCSPMKGHSHVYWYRQLPEEGLKFMVYLQKENIIDESGMPKERFSAEFPKEGPSILRIQQVVRGDSAAYFCASSPRGGTNEKLFFGSGTQLSVL.

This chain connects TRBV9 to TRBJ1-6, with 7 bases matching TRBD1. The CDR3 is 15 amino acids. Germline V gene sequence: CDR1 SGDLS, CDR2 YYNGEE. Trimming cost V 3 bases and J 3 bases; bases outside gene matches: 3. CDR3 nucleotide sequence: TGTGCCAGCAGCGGGGGACAGCTCTATAATTCACCCCTCCACTTT. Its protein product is CASSGGQLYNSPLHF.

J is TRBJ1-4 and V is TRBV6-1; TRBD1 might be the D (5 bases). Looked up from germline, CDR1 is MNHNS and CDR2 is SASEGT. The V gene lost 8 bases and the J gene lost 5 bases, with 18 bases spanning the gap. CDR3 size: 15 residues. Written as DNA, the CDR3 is TGTGCCAGCCGCAGCGGGACCGCCAGCAATGAAAAACTGTTTTTT. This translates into CASRSGTASNEKLFF.